This T cell receptor (beta chain) is drawn from a study of T cells after yellow fever vaccination. Via MiXCR, TCRdb re-called the 5' RACE reads, giving one row per CDR3 protein. The sample shows 300,000 to 350,000 distinct CDR3 sequences, around 10% of them seen only once. V dropped 3 bases and J dropped 2; count of bases not matched to a gene: 2. CDR1 is KGHSH, CDR2 LQKENI, per germline. CDR3 length: 16 residues. There are a few counts of this clonotype. The input for sequencing was CD4+ T cells sorted from PBMCs, taken 45 days after the yellow fever booster vaccination. This clonotype was sampled from a young man who received the YFV17D yellow fever vaccine. The chain carries TRBV18 and TRBJ2-7; 15 nucleotides match TRBD2. CDR3 sequence: CASSPRTSGGAYEQYF. The CDR3 DNA reads as TGTGCCAGCTCACCCCGGACTAGCGGGGGGGCCTACGAGCAGTACTTC.